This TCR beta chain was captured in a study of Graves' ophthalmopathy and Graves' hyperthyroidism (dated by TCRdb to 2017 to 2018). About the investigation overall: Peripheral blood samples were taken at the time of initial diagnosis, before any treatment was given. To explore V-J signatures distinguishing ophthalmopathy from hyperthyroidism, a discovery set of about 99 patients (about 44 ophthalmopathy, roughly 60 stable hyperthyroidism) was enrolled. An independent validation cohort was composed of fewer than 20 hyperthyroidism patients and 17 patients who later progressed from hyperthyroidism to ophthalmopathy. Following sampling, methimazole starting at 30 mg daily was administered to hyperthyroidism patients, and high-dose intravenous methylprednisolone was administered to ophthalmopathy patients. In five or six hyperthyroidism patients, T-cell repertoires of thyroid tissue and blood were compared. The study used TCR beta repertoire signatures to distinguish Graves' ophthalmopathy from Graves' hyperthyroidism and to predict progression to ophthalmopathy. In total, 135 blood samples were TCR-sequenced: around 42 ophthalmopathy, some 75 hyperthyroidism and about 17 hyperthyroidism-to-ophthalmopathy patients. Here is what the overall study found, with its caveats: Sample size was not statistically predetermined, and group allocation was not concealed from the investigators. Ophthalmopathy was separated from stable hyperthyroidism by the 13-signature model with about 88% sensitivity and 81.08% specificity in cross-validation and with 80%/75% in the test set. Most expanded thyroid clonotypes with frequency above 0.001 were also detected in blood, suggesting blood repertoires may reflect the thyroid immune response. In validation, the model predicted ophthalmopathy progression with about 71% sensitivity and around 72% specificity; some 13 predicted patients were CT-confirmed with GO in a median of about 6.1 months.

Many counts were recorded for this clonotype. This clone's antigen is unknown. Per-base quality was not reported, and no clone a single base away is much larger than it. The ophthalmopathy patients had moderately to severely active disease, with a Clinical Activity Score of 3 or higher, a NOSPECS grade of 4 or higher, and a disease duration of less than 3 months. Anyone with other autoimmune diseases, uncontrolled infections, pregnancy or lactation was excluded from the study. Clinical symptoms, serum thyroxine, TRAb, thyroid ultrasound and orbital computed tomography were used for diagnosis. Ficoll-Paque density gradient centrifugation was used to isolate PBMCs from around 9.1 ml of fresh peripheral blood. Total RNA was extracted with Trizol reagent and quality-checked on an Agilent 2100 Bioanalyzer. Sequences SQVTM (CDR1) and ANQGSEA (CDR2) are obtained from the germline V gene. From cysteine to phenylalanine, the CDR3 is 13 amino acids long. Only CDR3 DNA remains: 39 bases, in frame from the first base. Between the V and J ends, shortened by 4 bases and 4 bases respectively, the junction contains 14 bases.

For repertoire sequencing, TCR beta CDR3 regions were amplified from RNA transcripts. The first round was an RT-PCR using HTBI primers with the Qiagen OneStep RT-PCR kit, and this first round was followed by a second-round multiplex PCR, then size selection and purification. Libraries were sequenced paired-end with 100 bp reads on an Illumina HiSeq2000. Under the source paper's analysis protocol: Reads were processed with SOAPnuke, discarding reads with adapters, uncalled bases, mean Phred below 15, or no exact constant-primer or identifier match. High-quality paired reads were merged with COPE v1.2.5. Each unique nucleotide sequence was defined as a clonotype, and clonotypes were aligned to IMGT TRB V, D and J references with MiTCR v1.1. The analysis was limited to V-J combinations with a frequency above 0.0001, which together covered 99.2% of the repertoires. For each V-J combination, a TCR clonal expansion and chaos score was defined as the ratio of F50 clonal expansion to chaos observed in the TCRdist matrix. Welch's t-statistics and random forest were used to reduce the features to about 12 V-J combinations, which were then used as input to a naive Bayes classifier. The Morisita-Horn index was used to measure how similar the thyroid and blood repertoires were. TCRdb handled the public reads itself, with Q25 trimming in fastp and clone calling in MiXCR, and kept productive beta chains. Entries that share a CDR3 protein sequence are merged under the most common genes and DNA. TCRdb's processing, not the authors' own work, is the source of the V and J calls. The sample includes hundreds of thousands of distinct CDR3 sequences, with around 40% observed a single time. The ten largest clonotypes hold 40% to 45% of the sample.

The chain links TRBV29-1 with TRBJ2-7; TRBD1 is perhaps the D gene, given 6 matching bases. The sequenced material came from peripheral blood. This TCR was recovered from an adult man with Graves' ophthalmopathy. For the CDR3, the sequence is CSVVRGGRYEQYF. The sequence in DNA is TGCAGCGTTGTCCGAGGGGGTAGGTACGAGCAGTACTTC.